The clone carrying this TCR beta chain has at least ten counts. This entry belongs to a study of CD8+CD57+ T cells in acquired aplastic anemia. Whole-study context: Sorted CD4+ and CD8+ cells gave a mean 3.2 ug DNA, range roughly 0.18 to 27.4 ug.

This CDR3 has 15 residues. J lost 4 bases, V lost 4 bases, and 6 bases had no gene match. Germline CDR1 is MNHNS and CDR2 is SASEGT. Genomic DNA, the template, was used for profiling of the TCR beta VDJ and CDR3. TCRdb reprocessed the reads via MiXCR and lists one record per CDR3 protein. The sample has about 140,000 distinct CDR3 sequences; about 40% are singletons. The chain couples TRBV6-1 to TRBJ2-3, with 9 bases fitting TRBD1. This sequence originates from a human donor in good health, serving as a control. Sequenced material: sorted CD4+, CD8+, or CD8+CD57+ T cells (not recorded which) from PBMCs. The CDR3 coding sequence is TGTGCCAGCAGTGCCCTCGGACAGGGGTCAGATACGCAGTATTTT. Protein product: CASSALGQGSDTQYF.